There are a few counts of the clone carrying this T cell receptor beta chain. Its matching antigen is unknown. The source of the sample is a study of CD8+CD57+ T cells in acquired aplastic anemia. For the study at large: The average for DNA from sorted CD4+ and CD8+ cells was around 3.5 ug.

Genomic DNA acted as the template from which TCR beta VDJ combination and CDR3 sequence profiling were carried out. From the reads, TCRdb called clonotypes with MiXCR, one entry per CDR3 protein. The sample has some 98,000 distinct CDR3 sequences; around 68% are singletons. Looked up from germline, CDR1 is SQVTM and CDR2 is ANQGSEA. The CDR3 runs 10 residues. Trimming stripped 3 bases from V and 8 bases from J, with 7 bases between. Patients selected for sequencing had displayed CD8+CD57+ cell expansion by flow cytometry. Prior therapy had not been administered to any patient at the time of blood sampling. Findings and caveats of the study: Patients and controls turned out to have 25 to 35 CD8+ CDR3 sequences in common.

V is TRBV29-1 and J is TRBJ1-2; D gene ambiguous. The TCR was taken from a human donor with aplastic anemia. Sequenced material: sorted CD4+, CD8+, or CD8+CD57+ T cells (not recorded which) from PBMCs. This chain's CDR3 is CSVEVIGYTF. The CDR3 DNA reads TGCAGCGTTGAGGTAATCGGCTACACCTTC.